This section outlines one T cell receptor (beta chain) sequence together with its context. Antigen: not known. A multiplex PCR was run with 60 Vbeta primers and 13 Jbeta primers. Profiling relied on immunoSEQ multiplex PCR, and the TCRdb table lists in-frame clones only, not all of them. This table holds under 150,000 clones, around four fifths found once. This sample stems from a study of cytomegalovirus exposure and HLA in healthy donors. Everyone who donated was a healthy bone marrow donor. Study results and caveats: Sequencing artifact likely explains a cluster of highly shared sequence variants. TCR beta V- and J-gene trimming was later associated with a missense DCLRE1C variant. Evidence from a later analysis indicated that most CMV-associated TCR beta chains looked HLA-restricted.

The CDR3 spans 14 residues. Trimming removed 3 bases at V and 9 bases at J, with 15 bases between. Germline V gene data show CDR1 as LNHDA and CDR2 as SQIVND (reference sequence). The TCR comes from a male donor in good health and CMV-seropositive. This chain uses TRBV19 with TRBJ2-1; TRBD2 might be the D (6 bases). The specimen sequenced was PBMCs. The CDR3: CASSMSLRDFEQFF. DNA for the CDR3: TGTGCCAGTAGTATGTCTCTCCGGGACTTTGAGCAGTTCTTC.